This T cell receptor (beta chain) came from a study of blood T cell repertoires in COVID-19. Study-wide context: Collection of acute and convalescent COVID-19 samples took place in the United States, Italy and Spain. The cDNA or gDNA used as material had been derived from T cells, B-cell-depleted T cells, or PBMCs.

Assay used: immunoSEQ multiplex PCR; TCRdb lists only in-frame clones, some missing. The table records around 170,000 clones, more than 75% of them present only once. The length of the CDR3 is 13 residues. Trimming removed 3 bases at V and 5 bases at J, with 12 bases between. CDR1 is GTSNPN and CDR2 is SVGIG in the germline V gene (reference sequence). This clone appeared a single time. The V and J genes are TRBV30 and TRBJ2-3; tentatively, D is TRBD2 (5 bases). Sequenced input: PBMCs or T cells enriched from blood (not recorded which). This sequence was found in a man in his sixties who had been exposed to COVID-19. CDR3 bases: TGTGCCTGGAGCCGGGATCCCGGAGATACGCAGTATTTT. It encodes CAWSRDPGDTQYF. Full variable domain (outside the CDR3, taken from reference TRBV30 and TRBJ2-3): SQTIHQWPATLVQPVGSPLSLECTVEGTSNPNLYWYRQAAGRGLQLLFYSVGIGQISSEVPQNLSASRPQDRQFILSSKKLLLSDSGFYLCAWSRDPGDTQYFGPGTRLTVL.